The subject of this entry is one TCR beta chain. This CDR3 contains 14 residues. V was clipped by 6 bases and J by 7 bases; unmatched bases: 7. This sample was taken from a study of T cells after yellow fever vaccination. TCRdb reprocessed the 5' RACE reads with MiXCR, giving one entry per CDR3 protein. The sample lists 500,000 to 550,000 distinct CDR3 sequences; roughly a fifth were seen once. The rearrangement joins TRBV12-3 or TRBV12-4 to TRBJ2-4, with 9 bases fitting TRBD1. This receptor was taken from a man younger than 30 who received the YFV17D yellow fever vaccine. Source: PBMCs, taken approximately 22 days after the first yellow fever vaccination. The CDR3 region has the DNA TGTGCCAGCAGCCCTGGGACAGGGTTGAACATTCAGTACTTC. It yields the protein CASSPGTGLNIQYF.